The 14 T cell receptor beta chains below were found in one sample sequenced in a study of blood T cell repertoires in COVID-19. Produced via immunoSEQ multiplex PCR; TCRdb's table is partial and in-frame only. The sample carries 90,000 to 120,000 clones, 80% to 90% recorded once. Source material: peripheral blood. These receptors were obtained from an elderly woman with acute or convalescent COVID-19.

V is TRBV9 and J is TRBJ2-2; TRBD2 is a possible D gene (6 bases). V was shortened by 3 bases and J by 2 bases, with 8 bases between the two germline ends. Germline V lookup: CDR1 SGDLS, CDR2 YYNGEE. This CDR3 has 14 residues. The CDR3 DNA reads TGTGCCAGCAGCGCCGGGACTAACACCGGGGAGCTGTTTTTT. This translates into CASSAGTNTGELFF.

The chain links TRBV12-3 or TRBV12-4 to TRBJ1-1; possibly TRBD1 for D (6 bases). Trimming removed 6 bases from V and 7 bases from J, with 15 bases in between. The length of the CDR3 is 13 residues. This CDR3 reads CASSSLQGLEAFF. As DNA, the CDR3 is TGTGCCAGCAGCTCCCTCCAGGGGCTTGAAGCTTTCTTT.

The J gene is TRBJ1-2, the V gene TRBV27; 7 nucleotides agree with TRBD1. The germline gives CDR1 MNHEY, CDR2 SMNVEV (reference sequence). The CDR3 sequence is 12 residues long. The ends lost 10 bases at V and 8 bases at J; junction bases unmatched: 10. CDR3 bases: TGTGCCAACAGCGGGACAGCGGACGGCTACACCTTC. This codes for CANSGTADGYTF.

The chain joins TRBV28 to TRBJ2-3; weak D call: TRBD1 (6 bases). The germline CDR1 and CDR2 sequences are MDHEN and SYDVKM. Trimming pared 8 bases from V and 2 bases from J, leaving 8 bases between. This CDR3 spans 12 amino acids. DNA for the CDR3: TGTGCCAGCCAGGGGATCACAGATACGCAGTATTTT. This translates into CASQGITDTQYF.

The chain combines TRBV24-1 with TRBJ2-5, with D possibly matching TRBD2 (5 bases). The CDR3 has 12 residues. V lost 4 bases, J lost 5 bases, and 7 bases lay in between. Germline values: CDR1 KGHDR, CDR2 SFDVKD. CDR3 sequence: CATSEPGETQYF. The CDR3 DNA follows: TGTGCCACCAGTGAACCGGGGGAGACCCAGTACTTC.

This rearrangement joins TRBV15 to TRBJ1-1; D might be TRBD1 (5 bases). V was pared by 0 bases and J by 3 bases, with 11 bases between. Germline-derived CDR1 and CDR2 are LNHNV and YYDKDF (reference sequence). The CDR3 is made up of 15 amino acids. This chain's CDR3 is CATSRDRVLDTEAFF. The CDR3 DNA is TGTGCCACCAGCAGAGACAGGGTTTTGGACACTGAAGCTTTCTTT.

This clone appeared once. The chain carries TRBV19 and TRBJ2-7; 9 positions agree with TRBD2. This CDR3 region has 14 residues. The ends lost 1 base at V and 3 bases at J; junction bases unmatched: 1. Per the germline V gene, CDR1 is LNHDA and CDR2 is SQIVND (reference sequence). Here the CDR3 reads CASSIVSGGYEQYF. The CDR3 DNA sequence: TGTGCCAGTAGTATAGTTAGCGGGGGCTACGAGCAGTACTTC.

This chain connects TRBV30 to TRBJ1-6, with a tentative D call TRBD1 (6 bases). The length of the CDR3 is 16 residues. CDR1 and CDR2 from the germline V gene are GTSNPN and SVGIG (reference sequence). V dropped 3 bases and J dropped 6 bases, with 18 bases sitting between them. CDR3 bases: TGTGCCTGGAGGCAGAGGGGGGGAGACCTTAATTCACCCCTCCACTTT. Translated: CAWRQRGGDLNSPLHF.

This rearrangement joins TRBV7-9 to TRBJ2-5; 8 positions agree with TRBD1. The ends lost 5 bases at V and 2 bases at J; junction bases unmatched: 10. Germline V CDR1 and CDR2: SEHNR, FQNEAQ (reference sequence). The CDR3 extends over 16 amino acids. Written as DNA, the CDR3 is TGTGCCAGCAGCCTTCAACAAGGGACAGGACAAGAGACCCAGTACTTC. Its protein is CASSLQQGTGQETQYF. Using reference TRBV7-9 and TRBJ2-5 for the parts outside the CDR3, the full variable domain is DTGVSQNPRHKITKRGQNVTFRCDPISEHNRLYWYRQTLGQGPEFLTYFQNEAQLEKSRLLSDRFSAERPKGSFSTLEIQRTEQGDSAMYLCASSLQQGTGQETQYFGPGTRLLVL.

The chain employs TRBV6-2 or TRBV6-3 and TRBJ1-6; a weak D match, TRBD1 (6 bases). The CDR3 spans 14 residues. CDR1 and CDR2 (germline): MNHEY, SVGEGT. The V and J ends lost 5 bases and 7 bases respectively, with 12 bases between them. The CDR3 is CASSGQLTNSPLHF. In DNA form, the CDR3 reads TGTGCCAGCAGTGGACAGCTAACCAATTCACCCCTCCACTTT.

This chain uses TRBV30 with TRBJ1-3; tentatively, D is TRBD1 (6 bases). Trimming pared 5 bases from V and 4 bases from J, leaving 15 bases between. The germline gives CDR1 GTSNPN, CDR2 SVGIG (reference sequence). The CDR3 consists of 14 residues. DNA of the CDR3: TGTGCCTGGGGGGCTCAGGGGAGCGGAAACACCATATATTTT. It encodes CAWGAQGSGNTIYF. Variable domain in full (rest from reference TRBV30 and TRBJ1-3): SQTIHQWPATLVQPVGSPLSLECTVEGTSNPNLYWYRQAAGRGLQLLFYSVGIGQISSEVPQNLSASRPQDRQFILSSKKLLLSDSGFYLCAWGAQGSGNTIYFGEGSWLTVV.

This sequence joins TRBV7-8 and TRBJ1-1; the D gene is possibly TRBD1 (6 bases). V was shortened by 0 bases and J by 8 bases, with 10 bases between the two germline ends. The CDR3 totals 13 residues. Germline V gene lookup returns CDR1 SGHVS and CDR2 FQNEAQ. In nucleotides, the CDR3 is TGTGCCAGCAGCTTAGCCCTTGACAGGGAAGCTTTCTTT. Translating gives CASSLALDREAFF.

The CDR3 sequence: CASSLNIVFGANVLTF. For the CDR3, the DNA is TGTGCCAGCAGCCTCAATATAGTCTTTGGGGCCAACGTCCTGACTTTC. The chain links TRBV5-5 to TRBJ2-6; D unclear. Per the germline V gene, CDR1 is SGHKS and CDR2 is YYEKEE (reference sequence). This CDR3 region has 16 residues. The V and J ends lost 4 bases and 3 bases respectively, with 14 bases between them.

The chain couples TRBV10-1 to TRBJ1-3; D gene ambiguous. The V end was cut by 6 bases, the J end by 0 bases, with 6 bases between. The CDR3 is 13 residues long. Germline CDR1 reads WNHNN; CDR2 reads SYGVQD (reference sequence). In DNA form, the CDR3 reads TGCGCCAGCAGGGCCAACTCTGGAAACACCATATATTTT. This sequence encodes CASRANSGNTIYF.